What follows is one T cell receptor beta chain and its context. The CDR3 runs 14 residues. From germline, CDR1 is SGHAT and CDR2 FQNNGV. The V gene lost 0 bases and the J gene lost 6 bases, with 12 bases spanning the gap. This entry is derived from a study of blood T cell repertoires in COVID-19. Study-level background: The cDNA or gDNA used as material had been derived from T cells, B-cell-depleted T cells, or PBMCs.

Assay: immunoSEQ multiplex PCR; the TCRdb copy retains only in-frame clones and omits some. The sample lists nearly 90,000 clones; around 88% were seen once. This TCR was sampled from a man aged 55 to 70 with acute or convalescent COVID-19. The sequenced sample was peripheral blood. V and J are TRBV11-2 and TRBJ2-7; maybe TRBD1 (5 bases). CDR3 sequence: CASSLEGLTGEQYF. CDR3 coding DNA: TGTGCCAGCAGCTTAGAGGGTTTAACAGGCGAGCAGTACTTC.